One and the same sample provided the 25 T cell receptor beta chains below, sequenced in a study of OX40 agonist ivuxolimab in advanced cancers. This table comes from immunoSEQ multiplex PCR, and its TCRdb copy is limited to in-frame clones, with some not included. Of tens of thousands of clones in the sample, about nine tenths are singletons; the top ten hold roughly 0.51%. The sample consisted of CD4+ or CD8+ T cells sorted from blood, taken in a trial of the OX40 agonist ivuxolimab. These receptors originate from an adult with an advanced solid tumor such as melanoma, head and neck, liver or kidney cancer.

The V call is TRBV5-1, the J call TRBJ2-3; possibly TRBD1 for D (5 bases). V was shortened by 0 bases and J by 1 base, with 9 bases between the two germline ends. From germline, CDR1 is SGHRS and CDR2 YFSETQ. The CDR3 is 15 amino acids. As DNA, the CDR3 is TGCGCCAGCAGCTTGGGGGGCGACCGCACAGATACGCAGTATTTT. Translating it yields CASSLGGDRTDTQYF.

This chain uses TRBV6-1 with TRBJ2-7, with TRBD1 identical over 7 bases. CDR1 and CDR2 from the germline V gene are MNHNS and SASEGT. The CDR3 length is 14 residues. V dropped 5 bases and J dropped 6; count of bases not matched to a gene: 10. For the CDR3, the DNA is TGTGCCAGCAGTAAACCGGGACAGTACTTCGAGCAGTACTTC. Residues: CASSKPGQYFEQYF.

This sequence joins TRBV10-1 and TRBJ1-2; a possible D gene is TRBD1 (6 bases). Per the germline V gene, CDR1 is WNHNN and CDR2 is SYGVQD (reference sequence). V was cut by 0 bases and J by 8 bases, with 13 bases left in between. The CDR3 has 14 residues. CDR3 DNA: TGCGCCAGCAGTGAGTCCGGACAGCCGAGGGGCTACACCTTC. Translation gives CASSESGQPRGYTF.

This rearrangement joins TRBV9 to TRBJ2-6; D unclear. The CDR3 has 15 amino acids. V shed 0 bases and J shed 2 bases, with 6 bases lying between them. Germline V lookup: CDR1 SGDLS, CDR2 YYNGEE. This CDR3 is CASSVGAAGANVLTF. The CDR3 nucleotides read TGTGCCAGCAGCGTAGGGGCGGCTGGGGCCAACGTCCTGACTTTC. Filled out from reference TRBV9 and TRBJ2-6, the complete variable domain reads DSGVTQTPKHLITATGQRVTLRCSPRSGDLSVYWYQQSLDQGLQFLIQYYNGEERAKGNILERFSAQQFPDLHSELNLSSLELGDSALYFCASSVGAAGANVLTFGAGSRLTVL.

The chain uses TRBV5-1 and TRBJ2-5, with unresolved D. V lost 4 bases, J lost 1 base, and 5 bases lay in between. Germline CDR1 and CDR2: SGHRS and YFSETQ. The CDR3 runs 12 residues. The CDR3 DNA reads TGCGCCAGCAGCCACCCCCAAGAGACCCAGTACTTC. Residues: CASSHPQETQYF.

The chain joins TRBV16 to TRBJ1-1; D is unresolved. The germline V gene has CDR1 KGHSY and CDR2 FQNENV. The CDR3 has 12 amino acids. Trimming removed 6 bases from V and 1 base from J, with 6 bases in between. The CDR3 is CASSLKNTEAFF. CDR3 coding DNA: TGTGCCAGCAGTCTCAAGAACACTGAAGCTTTCTTT.

The chain recombines TRBV18 with TRBJ2-1; TRBD2 aligns across 12 bases. Germline-derived CDR1 and CDR2 are KGHSH and LQKENI. The V segment lost 5 bases and the J segment 8 bases; nucleotides outside the gene matches: 10. CDR3 length: 16 amino acids. The CDR3 sequence: CASSTRLAGVGDEQFF. The DNA of the CDR3 is TGTGCCAGCTCAACGAGACTAGCGGGAGTCGGTGATGAGCAGTTCTTC.

The V call is TRBV7-3, the J call TRBJ2-3, with 11 bases lining up with TRBD2. Trimming took 5 bases from V and 9 from J; bases not matched to a gene: 13. Germline V gene data show CDR1 as SGHTA and CDR2 as FQGTGA. This CDR3 region has 16 residues. CDR3 nucleotides: TGTGCCAGCAGCGAAACTAGCGGGAGTTCGGGATCGACGCAGTATTTT. Encoded protein: CASSETSGSSGSTQYF. The full variable domain, rest sourced from reference TRBV7-3 and TRBJ2-3, is GAGVSQTPSNKVTEKGKYVELRCDPISGHTALYWYRQSLGQGPEFLIYFQGTGAADDSGLPNDRFFAVRPEGSVSTLKIQRTERGDSAVYLCASSETSGSSGSTQYFGPGTRLTVL.

The chain has TRBV9 and TRBJ2-3, with D hard to call. Germline CDR1 SGDLS, CDR2 YYNGEE. V lost 0 bases to trimming and J lost 4 bases, with 9 bases between them. The CDR3 spans 14 residues. CDR3 coding DNA: TGTGCCAGCAGCGTAGAGGCCGGTTCAGATACGCAGTATTTT. It codes for CASSVEAGSDTQYF.

This sequence joins TRBV30 and TRBJ1-6, with 7 bases lining up with TRBD1. Trimming removed 1 base from V and 8 bases from J; junction bases left unmatched: 2. The CDR3 covers 13 residues. CDR1 is GTSNPN and CDR2 is SVGIG in the germline V gene (reference sequence). DNA for the CDR3: TGTGCCTGGAGTGCAGGGGGGGATTCACCCCTCCACTTT. It codes for CAWSAGGDSPLHF.

This clone was recorded once. As DNA, the CDR3 is TGTGCCACCTCGAACGGGAGGGCCGGAACCGGGGAGCTGTTTTTT. Translated: CATSNGRAGTGELFF. This chain connects TRBV19 to TRBJ2-2, with 8 bases fitting TRBD2. The germline V gene has CDR1 LNHDA and CDR2 SQIVND (reference sequence). CDR3 length equals 15 residues. The V segment lost 10 bases and the J segment 5 bases; nucleotides outside the gene matches: 12.

The chain carries TRBV11-1 and TRBJ2-1, with TRBD1 identical over 10 bases. Trimming took 5 bases from V and 7 from J; bases not matched to a gene: 11. CDR3 length: 16 amino acids. Germline V lookup: CDR1 SGHAT, CDR2 FQDESV (reference sequence). CDR3 residues: CASSIYTGQGMNEQFF. In DNA, the CDR3 is TGTGCCAGCAGCATCTACACGGGACAGGGGATGAATGAGCAGTTCTTC.

In the case of this clone: One end of the junction varies from germline; a read error may be responsible. This CDR3 reads CASSLAAFLNEQYF. CDR3 DNA: TGTGCTAGCAGCTTAGCGGCATTCTTGAACGAGCAGTACTTC. The rearrangement uses TRBV7-7 and TRBJ2-7, with D maybe TRBD2 (6 bases). The CDR3 has 14 residues. Germline V lookup: CDR1 SSHAT, CDR2 FNYEAQ (reference sequence).

The chain employs TRBV30 and TRBJ2-7; TRBD1 agrees at 8 bases. CDR3 size: 13 residues. Germline lookup yields CDR1 GTSNPN and CDR2 SVGIG (reference sequence). Trimming took 1 base from V and 12 from J; bases not matched to a gene: 11. The CDR3 DNA is TGTGCCTGGAGTGCCCTAGGACAGGGTTTGGCGTACTTC. Protein sequence: CAWSALGQGLAYF.

This chain's CDR3 is CASSPLGGSTDTQYF. CDR3 in DNA: TGCGCCAGCAGTCCCTTGGGCGGAAGCACAGATACGCAGTATTTT. The V call is TRBV5-1, the J call TRBJ2-3; D is unresolved. The CDR3 contains 15 residues. Trimming stripped 5 bases from V and 0 bases from J, with 13 bases between. Germline V gene sequence: CDR1 SGHRS, CDR2 YFSETQ.

The chain combines TRBV7-8 with TRBJ1-5; 7 bases fit TRBD1. Unmatched junction bases numbered 6, after V lost 7 bases and J lost 6 bases. Germline V gene sequence: CDR1 SGHVS, CDR2 FQNEAQ. The CDR3 is 13 residues long. In DNA form, the CDR3 reads TGTGCCAGCACCGAGACAGGGTTTCAGCCCCAGCATTTT. Protein sequence: CASTETGFQPQHF.

The sample holds one count of this clone. The V and J genes are TRBV7-2 and TRBJ2-3; perhaps D is TRBD1 or TRBD2 (5 bases each). The CDR3 extends over 19 amino acids. V dropped 1 base and J dropped 0 bases, with 20 bases sitting between them. Germline loops: CDR1 SGHTA, CDR2 FQGNSA. In nucleotides, the CDR3 is TGTGCCAGCAGCTTAGTCTGGCTCAGGAGTGGGGGAAGCACAGATACGCAGTATTTT. This codes for CASSLVWLRSGGSTDTQYF. Based on the CDR3 plus reference TRBV7-2 and TRBJ2-3, the full variable domain is GAGVSQSPSNKVTEKGKDVELRCDPISGHTALYWYRQSLGQGLEFLIYFQGNSAPDKSGLPSDRFSAERTGGSVSTLTIQRTQQEDSAVYLCASSLVWLRSGGSTDTQYFGPGTRLTVL.

The count of this clone is one. The V call is TRBV9, the J call TRBJ2-7; 8 bases align to TRBD1. The trim removed 3 bases at V and 1 base at J, leaving 6 bases unmatched. The CDR3 is 15 residues long. CDR1 is SGDLS, CDR2 YYNGEE, per germline. The CDR3 coding sequence is TGTGCCAGCAGCGCTGGGACAGGATCATCCTACGAGCAGTACTTC. Its translation: CASSAGTGSSYEQYF.

The chain uses TRBV5-5 and TRBJ1-1; the D is unclear. Per the germline V gene, CDR1 is SGHKS and CDR2 is YYEKEE (reference sequence). Deletions cut 0 bases from V and 4 bases from J, with 7 bases between. The CDR3 consists of 13 residues. For the CDR3, the DNA is TGTGCCAGCAGCTTGGTGGCGAGCACTGAAGCTTTCTTT. Protein product: CASSLVASTEAFF.

This chain connects TRBV2 to TRBJ1-5, with 9 bases fitting TRBD1. The germline CDR1 and CDR2 sequences are SNHLY and FYNNEI. The CDR3 totals 13 residues. V lost 9 bases to trimming and J lost 4 bases; unmatched junction nucleotides: 4. The CDR3: CASSGQGNQPQHF. The CDR3 DNA is TGTGCCAGTTCGGGACAGGGTAATCAGCCCCAGCATTTT.

This clone occurred a few times. The chain has TRBV5-6 and TRBJ2-7; D possibly corresponds to TRBD1 (6 bases). V was trimmed by 0 bases and J by 5 bases, leaving 9 bases between them. CDR3 length: 13 residues. Germline loops: CDR1 SGHDT, CDR2 YYEEEE. DNA for the CDR3: TGTGCCAGCAGCTTGGGCAGGGGAGACGAGCAGTACTTC. Translating gives CASSLGRGDEQYF.

V usage is TRBV11-2 and J usage is TRBJ2-1; 12 nucleotides agree with TRBD2. After removal of 5 bases from V and 7 bases from J, the junction contained 9 bases not matched to a gene. The CDR3 totals 16 residues. Germline V gene data show CDR1 as SGHAT and CDR2 as FQNNGV. The CDR3 here is CASSIGLAGRRNEQFF. CDR3 coding DNA: TGTGCCAGCAGCATAGGACTAGCGGGAAGACGAAATGAGCAGTTCTTC. Full variable domain (rest looked up from reference TRBV11-2 and TRBJ2-1): EAGVAQSPRYKIIEKRQSVAFWCNPISGHATLYWYQQILGQGPKLLIQFQNNGVVDDSQLPKDRFSAERLKGVDSTLKIQPAKLEDSAVYLCASSIGLAGRRNEQFFGPGTRLTVL.

This clone appeared once. This rearrangement joins TRBV7-9 to TRBJ2-7; TRBD1 might be the D (6 bases). Trimming stripped 2 bases from V and 7 bases from J, with 6 bases between. The CDR3 spans 11 residues. The germline gives CDR1 SEHNR, CDR2 FQNEAQ (reference sequence). CDR3 DNA sequence: TGTGCCAGCAGCTTACAGGGGGAGCAGTACTTC. Translation gives CASSLQGEQYF.

The V gene is TRBV20-1, the J gene TRBJ2-1; D is unresolved. Trimming pared 6 bases from V and 9 bases from J, leaving 12 bases between. Germline V gives CDR1 DFQATT, CDR2 SNEGSKA (reference sequence). This CDR3 has 11 amino acids. This chain's CDR3 is CSAQVGREQFF. The CDR3 DNA reads TGCAGTGCCCAGGTGGGTCGTGAGCAGTTCTTC.

The rearrangement joins TRBV4-2 to TRBJ2-3; D gene ambiguous. Germline values: CDR1 LGHNA, CDR2 YNFKEQ. The V gene lost 3 bases and the J gene lost 0 bases, with 10 bases spanning the gap. This CDR3 comprises 15 residues. As DNA, the CDR3 is TGTGCCAGCAGCCAGACACACATTAGCACAGATACGCAGTATTTT. The encoded protein is CASSQTHISTDTQYF.